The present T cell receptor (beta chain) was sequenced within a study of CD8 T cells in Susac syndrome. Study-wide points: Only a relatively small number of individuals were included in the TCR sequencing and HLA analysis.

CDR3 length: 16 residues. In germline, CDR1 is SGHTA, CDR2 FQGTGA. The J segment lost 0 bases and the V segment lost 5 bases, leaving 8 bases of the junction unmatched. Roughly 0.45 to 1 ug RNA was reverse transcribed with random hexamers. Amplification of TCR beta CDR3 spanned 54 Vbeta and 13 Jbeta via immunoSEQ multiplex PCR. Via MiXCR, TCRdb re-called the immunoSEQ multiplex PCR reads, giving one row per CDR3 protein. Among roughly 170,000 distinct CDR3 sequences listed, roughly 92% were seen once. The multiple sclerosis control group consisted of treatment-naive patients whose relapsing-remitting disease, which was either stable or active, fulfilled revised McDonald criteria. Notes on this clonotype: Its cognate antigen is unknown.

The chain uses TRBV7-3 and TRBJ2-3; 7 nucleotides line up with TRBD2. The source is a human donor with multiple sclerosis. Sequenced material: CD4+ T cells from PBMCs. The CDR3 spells CASSVGASGSTDTQYF. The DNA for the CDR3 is TGTGCCAGCAGCGTAGGGGCTAGCGGAAGCACAGATACGCAGTATTTT.